Shown below are 8 T cell receptor beta chains from a single sample sequenced in a study of T cells in tumors after PD-1 blockade. Repertoires were generated with immunoSEQ multiplex PCR, while TCRdb's copy carries only in-frame clones and drops some. The sample consists of more than 40,000 clones, over 75% of them appearing once. The source was PBMCs, collected before anti-PD-1 treatment. These receptors were taken from a human donor with basal cell carcinoma.

The J gene is TRBJ1-2, the V gene TRBV15, with a possible D match to TRBD1 (5 bases). The CDR3 is 16 residues long. Germline assignment: CDR1 LNHNV and CDR2 YYDKDF (reference sequence). The V gene lost 1 base and the J gene lost 3 bases, with 15 bases spanning the gap. The CDR3 here is CATSRAFRDSYYGYTF. The CDR3, as DNA: TGTGCCACCAGCAGAGCTTTCCGGGACTCCTACTATGGCTACACCTTC.

The rearrangement joins TRBV27 to TRBJ2-7; no clear D gene. The CDR3 extends over 14 amino acids. V dropped 6 bases and J dropped 2 bases, with 14 bases sitting between them. CDR1 and CDR2 (germline): MNHEY, SMNVEV (reference sequence). The CDR3: CASRTITGAYEQYF. The CDR3 DNA reads TGTGCCAGCAGGACAATCACCGGAGCCTACGAGCAGTACTTC.

The chain couples TRBV7-2 to TRBJ2-1, with 7 bases matching TRBD2. V shed 0 bases, J shed 5 bases, and the junction held 10 bases outside the gene matches. The CDR3 contains 17 residues. CDR1 SGHTA and CDR2 FQGNSA come from the germline V gene. The DNA for the CDR3 is TGTGCCAGCAGCTTAGCGCGGGGAGGGTGGGGGAACAATGAGCAGTTCTTC. Its translation is CASSLARGGWGNNEQFF.

In its sample, this clone was seen a few times. V usage is TRBV30 and J usage is TRBJ2-2; TRBD1 might be the D (5 bases). The CDR3 totals 15 residues. The germline V gene has CDR1 GTSNPN and CDR2 SVGIG (reference sequence). The V gene lost 0 bases and the J gene lost 3 bases, with 11 bases spanning the gap. Written as DNA, the CDR3 is TGTGCCTGGAGTGTACCCAGGGAAGACACCGGGGAGCTGTTTTTT. It codes for CAWSVPREDTGELFF.

This chain links TRBV18 with TRBJ2-1; D may be TRBD1 (6 bases). This CDR3 spans 14 amino acids. Trimming stripped 6 bases from V and 4 bases from J, with 13 bases between. CDR1 is KGHSH and CDR2 is LQKENI in the germline V gene. The chain's CDR3 is CASSSGGGYNEQFF. The CDR3 DNA reads as TGTGCCAGCTCGAGTGGGGGCGGTTACAATGAGCAGTTCTTC. Full variable domain (missing parts from reference TRBV18 and TRBJ2-1): NAGVMQNPRHLVRRRGQEARLRCSPMKGHSHVYWYRQLPEEGLKFMVYLQKENIIDESGMPKERFSAEFPKEGPSILRIQQVVRGDSAAYFCASSSGGGYNEQFFGPGTRLTVL.

This rearrangement joins TRBV6-5 to TRBJ1-2; the D is unclear. This CDR3 has 14 residues. Germline lookup yields CDR1 MNHEY and CDR2 SVGAGI. Trimming removed 7 bases from V and 4 bases from J, with 16 bases in between. This CDR3 is CASKRLGGVYGYTF. The DNA of the CDR3 is TGTGCCAGCAAGCGCCTCGGCGGTGTCTATGGCTACACCTTC.

The V gene is TRBV4-1, the J gene TRBJ1-6; D unresolved. CDR3 length: 15 amino acids. In germline, CDR1 is MGHRA, CDR2 YSYEKL. V lost 0 bases, J lost 7 bases, and 10 bases lay in between. Written as DNA, the CDR3 is TGCGCCAGCAGCCAAGATCGCACGGGGAATTCACCCCTCCACTTT. Translating gives CASSQDRTGNSPLHF.

This clone was recorded a few times. J is TRBJ2-5 and V is TRBV5-1, with TRBD2 matching over 7 bases. The CDR3 sequence is 15 residues long. Germline V gene lookup returns CDR1 SGHRS and CDR2 YFSETQ. V was pared by 4 bases and J by 0 bases, with 6 bases of the junction left unmatched. This chain's CDR3 is CASSRPLADQETQYF. The CDR3 nucleotides are TGCGCCAGCAGCCGACCCCTAGCGGACCAAGAGACCCAGTACTTC.